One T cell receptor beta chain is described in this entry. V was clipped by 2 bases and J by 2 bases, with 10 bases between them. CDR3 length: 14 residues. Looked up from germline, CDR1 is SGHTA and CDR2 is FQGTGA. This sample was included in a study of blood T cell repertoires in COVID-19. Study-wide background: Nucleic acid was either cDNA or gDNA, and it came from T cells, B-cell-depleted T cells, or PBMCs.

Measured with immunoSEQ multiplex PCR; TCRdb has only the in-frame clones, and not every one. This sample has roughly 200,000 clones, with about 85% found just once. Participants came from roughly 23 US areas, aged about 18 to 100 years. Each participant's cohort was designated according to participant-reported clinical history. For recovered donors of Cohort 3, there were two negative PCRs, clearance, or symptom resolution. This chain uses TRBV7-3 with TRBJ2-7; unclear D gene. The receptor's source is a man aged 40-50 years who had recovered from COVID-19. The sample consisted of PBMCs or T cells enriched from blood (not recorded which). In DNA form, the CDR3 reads TGTGCCAGCAGCTTATACGCAGGAACCTACGAGCAGTACTTC. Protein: CASSLYAGTYEQYF.